These T cell receptor beta chains were read from a single sample in a study of blood T cell repertoires in COVID-19. Sequencing used immunoSEQ multiplex PCR; TCRdb keeps in-frame clones, though not all of them. The table records roughly 130,000 clones, roughly nine tenths of them present only once. Specimen: peripheral blood. These receptors were obtained from a man between 60 and 70 years old with COVID-19, enrolled during active disease. CDR3s include the opening cysteine and the closing phenylalanine or tryptophan. A D gene is named only where the DNA matches it firmly. Where a row states a size, it is once, few, many or the class of an expanded clone; other rows omit it.

clone_size v_call d_call cdr3_aa
. TRBV11-2 TRBD1 CASSRDRGRANTIYF
. TRBV7-8 . CASSPRSGRSTDTQYF
. TRBV2 . CASSREGNEKLFF
. TRBV5-4 TRBD1 CASRTGTVNSPLHF
. TRBV2 TRBD1 CASNRGAYNEQFF
. TRBV5-6 . CASSFGGLTGELFF
. TRBV5-6 . CASSLEVGSNTGELFF
. TRBV4-1 . CASSQDRAQGRYGYTF
. TRBV5-1 . CASSLARDTQYF
. TRBV5-4 TRBD2 CASSRTSGRQWEQFF
. TRBV7-9 TRBD2 CASSSLELAGGGEQFF
once TRBV4-1 TRBD2 CASSQEWGLAKDTQYF
once TRBV30 TRBD2 CAWSVGSGGQETQYF
. TRBV16 . CASSPTGSATNEKLFF
. TRBV19 . CASSIFRAGDSYEQYF
. TRBV19 TRBD2 CASSSRTSGSTDTQYF
. TRBV9 TRBD2 CASSVDPSGGNTGELFF
. TRBV6-1 . CASTLAANTDTQYF
. TRBV25-1 . CASSESGGANYNEQFF
. TRBV5-4 TRBD1 CASSSNLRQGTEAFF
. TRBV6-5 . CASAQGRDGYTF
. TRBV30 . CAWSGGDEQFF